The 19 T cell receptor beta chains below come from one sample, sequenced in a study of blood T cell repertoires in COVID-19. TCRdb's table, derived via immunoSEQ multiplex PCR, lists solely in-frame clones and lacks some. The top ten clones hold less than 6.5% of a sample with 25,000 to 35,000 clones, about 90% of them seen once. Sample: peripheral blood. The receptor set was obtained from a man aged 60-69 years with active COVID-19.

The chain links TRBV6-1 to TRBJ2-3, with TRBD2 identical over 9 bases. Per germline, CDR1 MNHNS and CDR2 SASEGT. This CDR3 is built from 15 residues. Trimming at V came to 2 bases and at J to 2 bases, leaving 2 bases not matched to a gene. CDR3 in amino acids: CASSELAGTTDTQYF. The DNA of the CDR3 is TGTGCCAGCAGTGAACTAGCGGGGACCACAGATACGCAGTATTTT.

This rearrangement joins TRBV19 to TRBJ1-4; 7 bases line up with TRBD1. V lost 5 bases and J lost 5; bases outside the gene matches: 11. Looked up from germline, CDR1 is LNHDA and CDR2 is SQIVND (reference sequence). CDR3 length equals 16 residues. The CDR3 spells CASSSDRDRFNEKLFF. CDR3 in DNA: TGTGCCAGTAGTTCGGACCGGGACAGATTCAATGAAAAACTGTTTTTT.

The chain links TRBV6-5 to TRBJ1-2; 9 bases match TRBD1. V trimming: 6 bases; J trimming: 4 bases; junction bases outside the gene matches: 0. The CDR3 extends over 12 amino acids. CDR1 is MNHEY and CDR2 is SVGAGI in the germline V gene. This chain's CDR3 is CASRTGGYGYTF. In nucleotides, the CDR3 is TGTGCCAGCAGGACAGGGGGCTATGGCTACACCTTC.

V gene TRBV12-3 or TRBV12-4 combines with J gene TRBJ1-2; the D is unclear. The CDR3 totals 13 residues. The V and J ends lost 7 bases and 9 bases respectively, with 18 bases between them. This CDR3 is CASTPREVGSYTF. The CDR3 DNA sequence: TGTGCCAGCACGCCCCGGGAGGTGGGTAGCTACACCTTC.

This chain links TRBV6-2 or TRBV6-3 with TRBJ2-7, with 12 bases identical to TRBD2. V trimming: 6 bases; J trimming: 4 bases; junction bases outside the gene matches: 19. Germline V gene sequence: CDR1 MNHEY, CDR2 SVGEGT. The CDR3 runs to 19 residues. In DNA form, the CDR3 reads TGTGCCAGCAGCGTAACATACGGGCCCCGACTAGCGGGAGCGTACGAGCAGTACTTC. This encodes CASSVTYGPRLAGAYEQYF.

The genes are TRBV3-1 (or the pseudogene TRBV3-2) and TRBJ1-2, with 11 bases that match TRBD1. This CDR3 is built from 14 residues. CDR1 LGHDT and CDR2 YNNKEL come from the germline V gene (reference sequence). Unmatched junction bases numbered 1, after V lost 3 bases and J lost 4 bases. The CDR3 spells CASSQGQGGYGYTF. CDR3 DNA: TGTGCCAGCAGCCAGGGACAGGGGGGCTATGGCTACACCTTC.

This clone was observed a few times. This rearrangement joins TRBV5-5 to TRBJ2-6; 13 bases align to TRBD2. The V gene end was trimmed by 4 bases and the J gene end by 1 base; junction bases not matched to a gene: 8. The CDR3 length is 19 residues. Germline V CDR1 and CDR2: SGHKS, YYEKEE (reference sequence). In DNA form, the CDR3 reads TGTGCCAGCAGCCCCAGGACTAGCGGGGGCCTATCTGGGGCCAACGTCCTGACTTTC. It yields the protein CASSPRTSGGLSGANVLTF.

J is TRBJ2-2 and V is TRBV9, with 10 bases aligning to TRBD2. V gave up 4 bases and J gave up 4 bases; unmatched junction bases: 7. The CDR3 runs to 16 residues. The germline CDR1 and CDR2 sequences are SGDLS and YYNGEE. CDR3: CASSSSGGAFTGELFF. CDR3 in DNA: TGTGCCAGCAGCAGCAGCGGGGGGGCGTTCACCGGGGAGCTGTTTTTT. Looking up the rest from reference TRBV9 and TRBJ2-2 gives the full variable domain: DSGVTQTPKHLITATGQRVTLRCSPRSGDLSVYWYQQSLDQGLQFLIQYYNGEERAKGNILERFSAQQFPDLHSELNLSSLELGDSALYFCASSSSGGAFTGELFFGEGSRLTVL.

This clone was seen only a few times. This chain connects TRBV4-1 to TRBJ1-2; D gene uncertain. V lost 0 bases and J 4 bases, leaving 9 bases between the germline ends. The germline V gene has CDR1 MGHRA and CDR2 YSYEKL. This CDR3 comprises 14 residues. The CDR3 DNA follows: TGCGCCAGCAGCCAAGAGATTCAGGCCTATGGCTACACCTTC. This translates into CASSQEIQAYGYTF.

The chain uses TRBV7-9 and TRBJ2-5, with a possible D match to TRBD2 (6 bases). Per the germline V gene, CDR1 is SEHNR and CDR2 is FQNEAQ (reference sequence). The CDR3 consists of 16 residues. The V end was cut by 1 base, the J end by 0 bases, with 12 bases between. The CDR3 coding sequence is TGTGCCAGCAGCTTAGGGTTTAGGGACTACCAAGAGACCCAGTACTTC. Translation gives CASSLGFRDYQETQYF.

V and J are TRBV27 and TRBJ2-1, with a tentative D call TRBD2 (5 bases). This CDR3 has 17 residues. The germline gives CDR1 MNHEY, CDR2 SMNVEV (reference sequence). The V gene lost 5 bases and the J gene lost 0 bases, with 17 bases spanning the gap. This chain's CDR3 is CASSMAGNLNSYNEQFF. In DNA form, the CDR3 reads TGTGCCAGCAGTATGGCGGGCAACCTAAACTCCTACAATGAGCAGTTCTTC.

This clone was seen a handful of times. The sample carries other DNA sequences with the same CDR3. V usage is TRBV2 and J usage is TRBJ2-3; weak D call: TRBD1 (6 bases). Germline CDR1 and CDR2: SNHLY and FYNNEI. The CDR3 runs to 15 residues. V lost 1 base to trimming and J lost 1 base, with 9 bases between them. CDR3: CASSEGDTGTDTQYF. The DNA for the CDR3 is TGTGCCAGCAGTGAAGGGGACACAGGCACAGATACGCAGTATTTT.

The chain joins TRBV18 to TRBJ1-2, with 10 bases matching TRBD1. In germline, CDR1 is KGHSH, CDR2 LQKENI. V was pared by 3 bases and J by 4 bases, with 11 bases of the junction left unmatched. The CDR3 has 17 residues. CDR3 bases: TGTGCCAGCTCACCCCAATCCGGGACAGGGGTTTTCTATGGCTACACCTTC. This translates into CASSPQSGTGVFYGYTF.

This CDR3 reads CASSSAGVGYTF. CDR3 sequence (DNA): TGTGCCAGCAGTTCTGCCGGGGTTGGCTACACCTTC. V and J are TRBV6-5 and TRBJ1-2; D call uncertain. Germline V gives CDR1 MNHEY, CDR2 SVGAGI. Trimming stripped 4 bases from V and 7 bases from J, with 10 bases between. This CDR3 region has 12 residues.

V gene TRBV29-1 combines with J gene TRBJ2-7; D not resolved. Trimming stripped 3 bases from V and 0 bases from J, with 9 bases between. This CDR3 contains 13 residues. From germline, CDR1 is SQVTM and CDR2 ANQGSEA. The CDR3 DNA reads TGCAGCGTTGAGTCGGGTGGCTCCTACGAGCAGTACTTC. This gives the protein CSVESGGSYEQYF.

The chain recombines TRBV5-6 with TRBJ1-1; D might be TRBD1 (6 bases). Trimming left V 1 base short and J 4 bases short, with 17 bases between. The CDR3 has 16 residues. Germline V gene data show CDR1 as SGHDT and CDR2 as YYEEEE. The CDR3 here is CASSLFGSQGFTEAFF. As DNA, the CDR3 is TGTGCCAGCAGCTTGTTTGGGTCACAGGGCTTCACTGAAGCTTTCTTT.

V gene TRBV5-1 combines with J gene TRBJ2-3; 7 bases align to TRBD2. Germline-derived CDR1 and CDR2 are SGHRS and YFSETQ. J was trimmed by 2 bases and V by 6 bases; bases with no gene match: 9. The CDR3 length is 15 residues. The CDR3 sequence: CASTLGGGPTDTQYF. In DNA form, the CDR3 reads TGCGCCAGCACCCTGGGGGGGGGACCCACAGATACGCAGTATTTT.

The chain carries TRBV9 and TRBJ1-3; 7 positions agree with TRBD1. The germline gives CDR1 SGDLS, CDR2 YYNGEE. The CDR3 runs to 14 residues. With 3 bases clipped from V and 4 bases from J, the junction kept 4 bases outside the gene matches. CDR3 sequence reads: CASSGQGTGNTIYF. The CDR3 bases are TGTGCCAGCAGCGGACAGGGAACCGGAAACACCATATATTTT. The full variable domain, completed using reference TRBV9 and TRBJ1-3, is DSGVTQTPKHLITATGQRVTLRCSPRSGDLSVYWYQQSLDQGLQFLIQYYNGEERAKGNILERFSAQQFPDLHSELNLSSLELGDSALYFCASSGQGTGNTIYFGEGSWLTVV.

This chain links TRBV12-3 or TRBV12-4 with TRBJ1-2; D is possibly TRBD1 (6 bases). CDR3 length equals 12 residues. V lost 5 bases and J 7 bases, leaving 11 bases between the germline ends. The DNA of the CDR3 is TGTGCCAGCAGTATACAGGGAAGTGGCTACACCTTC. This gives the protein CASSIQGSGYTF.